This T cell receptor beta chain was retrieved from a study of siplizumab effects on memory and regulatory T cells. The method was immunoSEQ multiplex PCR; TCRdb's version includes in-frame clones alone and lacks a portion of them. Among roughly 100,000 clones listed, 96% were seen once. As concerns this clone: The antigen is undetermined.

V lost 7 bases to trimming and J lost 1 base, with 10 bases between them. There are 13 residues in the CDR3. Germline V CDR1 and CDR2: MNHEY, SVGAGI. General observations from the study: Proliferating siplizumab-cultured Tregs lacked confirmed suppressive function. In siplizumab conditions, mappable alloreactive CD4+ clones averaged about 69% Treg-derived, against around 30% in controls.

The TCR originated in a human donor in good health. The sequencing sample was made of naive CD4+ T cells sorted from blood. The chain combines TRBV6-5 with TRBJ1-1; the D gene is possibly TRBD1 (5 bases). CDR3 DNA: TGTGCCAGCATACCTCAGGGGAACACTGAAGCTTTCTTT. Translated: CASIPQGNTEAFF.